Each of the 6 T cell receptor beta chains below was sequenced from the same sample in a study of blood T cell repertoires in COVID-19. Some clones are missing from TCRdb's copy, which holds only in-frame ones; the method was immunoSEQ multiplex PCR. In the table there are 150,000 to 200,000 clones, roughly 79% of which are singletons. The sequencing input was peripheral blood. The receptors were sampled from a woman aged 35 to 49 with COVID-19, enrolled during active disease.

The CDR3 here is CATSGGLGTGVGEQYF. CDR3 in DNA: TGTGCCACCAGCGGGGGTCTGGGGACAGGGGTCGGGGAGCAGTACTTC. The chain carries TRBV15 and TRBJ2-7; 10 nucleotides align to TRBD1. CDR1 is LNHNV, CDR2 YYDKDF, per germline (reference sequence). The CDR3 spans 16 residues. The V gene end was trimmed by 5 bases and the J gene end by 7 bases; junction bases not matched to a gene: 14.

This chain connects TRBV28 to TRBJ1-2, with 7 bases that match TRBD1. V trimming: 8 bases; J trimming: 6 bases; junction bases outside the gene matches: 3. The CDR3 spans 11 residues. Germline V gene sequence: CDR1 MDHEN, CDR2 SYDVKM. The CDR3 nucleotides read TGTGCCAGCGGAACAGGGGATGGCTACACCTTC. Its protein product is CASGTGDGYTF.

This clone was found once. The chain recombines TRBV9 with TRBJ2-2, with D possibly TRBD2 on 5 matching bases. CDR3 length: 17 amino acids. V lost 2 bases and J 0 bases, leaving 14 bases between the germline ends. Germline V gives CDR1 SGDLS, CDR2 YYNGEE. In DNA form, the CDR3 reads TGTGCCAGCAGCGTCAGTTCCAGGAGGCCGAACACCGGGGAGCTGTTTTTT. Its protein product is CASSVSSRRPNTGELFF.

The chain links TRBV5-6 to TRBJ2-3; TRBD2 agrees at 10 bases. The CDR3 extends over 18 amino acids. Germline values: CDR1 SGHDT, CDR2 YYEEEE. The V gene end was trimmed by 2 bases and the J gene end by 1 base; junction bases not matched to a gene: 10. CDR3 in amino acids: CASSFLAGALQGTDTQYF. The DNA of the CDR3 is TGTGCCAGCAGCTTTCTAGCGGGGGCACTCCAGGGCACAGATACGCAGTATTTT. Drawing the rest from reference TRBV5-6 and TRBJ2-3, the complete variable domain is DAGVTQSPTHLIKTRGQQVTLRCSPKSGHDTVSWYQQALGQGPQFIFQYYEEEERQRGNFPDRFSGHQFPNYSSELNVNALLLGDSALYLCASSFLAGALQGTDTQYFGPGTRLTVL.

The CDR3 DNA is TGTGCCAGCAGCGTAGGAACGATGGGGGGTAGCTCCTACAATGAGCAGTTCTTC. It encodes CASSVGTMGGSSYNEQFF. The J gene is TRBJ2-1, the V gene TRBV9; D perhaps matches TRBD2 (6 bases). The CDR3 length is 18 residues. Trimming removed 0 bases at V and 0 bases at J, with 16 bases between. The V gene's germline CDR1 is SGDLS and CDR2 YYNGEE.

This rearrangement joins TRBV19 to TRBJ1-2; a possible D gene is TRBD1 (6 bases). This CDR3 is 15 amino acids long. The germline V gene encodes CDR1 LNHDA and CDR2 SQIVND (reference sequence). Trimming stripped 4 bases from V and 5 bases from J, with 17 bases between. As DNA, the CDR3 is TGTGCCAGTAGTACCGGACAGACGAATTATTATGGCTACACCTTC. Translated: CASSTGQTNYYGYTF.